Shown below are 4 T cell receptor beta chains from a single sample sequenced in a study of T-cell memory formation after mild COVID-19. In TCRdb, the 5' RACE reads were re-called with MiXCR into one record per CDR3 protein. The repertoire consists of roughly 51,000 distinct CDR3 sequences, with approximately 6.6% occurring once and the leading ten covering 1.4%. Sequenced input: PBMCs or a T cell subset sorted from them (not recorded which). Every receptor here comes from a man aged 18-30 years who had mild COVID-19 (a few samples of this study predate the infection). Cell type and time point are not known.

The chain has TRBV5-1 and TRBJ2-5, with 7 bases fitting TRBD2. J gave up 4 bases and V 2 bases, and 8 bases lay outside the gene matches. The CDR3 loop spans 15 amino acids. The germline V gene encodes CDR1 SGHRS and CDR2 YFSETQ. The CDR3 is CASSLFPASGETQYF. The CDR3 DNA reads TGCGCCAGCAGCTTATTCCCGGCTAGCGGAGAGACCCAGTACTTC.

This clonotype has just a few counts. CDR3 sequence (DNA): TGTGCCAGCAGCTTATCCCCGACCCTGGATACGCAGTATTTT. Its protein product is CASSLSPTLDTQYF. The V gene is TRBV7-2, the J gene TRBJ2-3; D unresolved. This CDR3 spans 14 amino acids. Germline V lookup: CDR1 SGHTA, CDR2 FQGNSA. Trimming left V 2 bases short and J 6 bases short, with 12 bases between.

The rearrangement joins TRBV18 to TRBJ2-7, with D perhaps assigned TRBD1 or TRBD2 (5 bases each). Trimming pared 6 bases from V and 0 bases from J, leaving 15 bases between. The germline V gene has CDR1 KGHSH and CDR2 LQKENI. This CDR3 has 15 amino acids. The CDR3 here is CASSAGTASSYEQYV. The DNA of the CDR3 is TGTGCCAGCTCGGCCGGGACGGCAAGCTCCTACGAGCAGTACGTC.

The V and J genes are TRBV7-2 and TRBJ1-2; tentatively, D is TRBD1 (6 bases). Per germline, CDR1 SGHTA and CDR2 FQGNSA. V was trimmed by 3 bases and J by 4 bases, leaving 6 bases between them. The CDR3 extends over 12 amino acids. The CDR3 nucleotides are TGTGCCAGCAGCTTGACAGGCTATGGCTACACCTTC. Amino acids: CASSLTGYGYTF. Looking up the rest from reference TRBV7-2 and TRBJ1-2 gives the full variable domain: GAGVSQSPSNKVTEKGKDVELRCDPISGHTALYWYRQSLGQGLEFLIYFQGNSAPDKSGLPSDRFSAERTGGSVSTLTIQRTQQEDSAVYLCASSLTGYGYTFGSGTRLTVV.